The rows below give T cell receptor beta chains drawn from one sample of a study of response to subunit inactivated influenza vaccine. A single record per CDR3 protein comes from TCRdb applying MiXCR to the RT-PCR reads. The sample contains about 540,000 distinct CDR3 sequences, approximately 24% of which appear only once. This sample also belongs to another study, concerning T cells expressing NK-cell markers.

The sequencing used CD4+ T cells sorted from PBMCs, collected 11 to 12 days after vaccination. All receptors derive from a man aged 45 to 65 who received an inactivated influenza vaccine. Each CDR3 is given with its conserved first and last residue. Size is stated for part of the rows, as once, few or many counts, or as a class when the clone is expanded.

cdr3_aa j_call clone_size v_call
CASSPKTGGSYEQYF TRBJ2-7 NA TRBV7-9
CATSSPQRLSSYNEQFF TRBJ2-1 few TRBV15
CATSPGTNSYNEQFF TRBJ2-1 few TRBV10-3
CAISESRQQETQYF TRBJ2-5 few TRBV10-3
CASSIPGQHAGELFF TRBJ2-2 few TRBV7-2
CASTSGVNYEQYF TRBJ2-7 many TRBV28
CSARDVTDANTGELFF TRBJ2-2 few TRBV20-1
CASSQEPARIGGSNTGELFF TRBJ2-2 few TRBV4-3
CASSRTGTYGYTF TRBJ1-2 few TRBV12-3/TRBV12-4
CSAVLPGLAVQETQYF TRBJ2-5 NA TRBV20-1
CASSFGLGATEAFF TRBJ1-1 few TRBV12-3/TRBV12-4
CASSYVGAAKNIQYF TRBJ2-4 NA TRBV6-5
CSVRGQGGVSDTQYF TRBJ2-3 few TRBV29-1
CASSLARLGGGELFF TRBJ2-2 once TRBV7-8